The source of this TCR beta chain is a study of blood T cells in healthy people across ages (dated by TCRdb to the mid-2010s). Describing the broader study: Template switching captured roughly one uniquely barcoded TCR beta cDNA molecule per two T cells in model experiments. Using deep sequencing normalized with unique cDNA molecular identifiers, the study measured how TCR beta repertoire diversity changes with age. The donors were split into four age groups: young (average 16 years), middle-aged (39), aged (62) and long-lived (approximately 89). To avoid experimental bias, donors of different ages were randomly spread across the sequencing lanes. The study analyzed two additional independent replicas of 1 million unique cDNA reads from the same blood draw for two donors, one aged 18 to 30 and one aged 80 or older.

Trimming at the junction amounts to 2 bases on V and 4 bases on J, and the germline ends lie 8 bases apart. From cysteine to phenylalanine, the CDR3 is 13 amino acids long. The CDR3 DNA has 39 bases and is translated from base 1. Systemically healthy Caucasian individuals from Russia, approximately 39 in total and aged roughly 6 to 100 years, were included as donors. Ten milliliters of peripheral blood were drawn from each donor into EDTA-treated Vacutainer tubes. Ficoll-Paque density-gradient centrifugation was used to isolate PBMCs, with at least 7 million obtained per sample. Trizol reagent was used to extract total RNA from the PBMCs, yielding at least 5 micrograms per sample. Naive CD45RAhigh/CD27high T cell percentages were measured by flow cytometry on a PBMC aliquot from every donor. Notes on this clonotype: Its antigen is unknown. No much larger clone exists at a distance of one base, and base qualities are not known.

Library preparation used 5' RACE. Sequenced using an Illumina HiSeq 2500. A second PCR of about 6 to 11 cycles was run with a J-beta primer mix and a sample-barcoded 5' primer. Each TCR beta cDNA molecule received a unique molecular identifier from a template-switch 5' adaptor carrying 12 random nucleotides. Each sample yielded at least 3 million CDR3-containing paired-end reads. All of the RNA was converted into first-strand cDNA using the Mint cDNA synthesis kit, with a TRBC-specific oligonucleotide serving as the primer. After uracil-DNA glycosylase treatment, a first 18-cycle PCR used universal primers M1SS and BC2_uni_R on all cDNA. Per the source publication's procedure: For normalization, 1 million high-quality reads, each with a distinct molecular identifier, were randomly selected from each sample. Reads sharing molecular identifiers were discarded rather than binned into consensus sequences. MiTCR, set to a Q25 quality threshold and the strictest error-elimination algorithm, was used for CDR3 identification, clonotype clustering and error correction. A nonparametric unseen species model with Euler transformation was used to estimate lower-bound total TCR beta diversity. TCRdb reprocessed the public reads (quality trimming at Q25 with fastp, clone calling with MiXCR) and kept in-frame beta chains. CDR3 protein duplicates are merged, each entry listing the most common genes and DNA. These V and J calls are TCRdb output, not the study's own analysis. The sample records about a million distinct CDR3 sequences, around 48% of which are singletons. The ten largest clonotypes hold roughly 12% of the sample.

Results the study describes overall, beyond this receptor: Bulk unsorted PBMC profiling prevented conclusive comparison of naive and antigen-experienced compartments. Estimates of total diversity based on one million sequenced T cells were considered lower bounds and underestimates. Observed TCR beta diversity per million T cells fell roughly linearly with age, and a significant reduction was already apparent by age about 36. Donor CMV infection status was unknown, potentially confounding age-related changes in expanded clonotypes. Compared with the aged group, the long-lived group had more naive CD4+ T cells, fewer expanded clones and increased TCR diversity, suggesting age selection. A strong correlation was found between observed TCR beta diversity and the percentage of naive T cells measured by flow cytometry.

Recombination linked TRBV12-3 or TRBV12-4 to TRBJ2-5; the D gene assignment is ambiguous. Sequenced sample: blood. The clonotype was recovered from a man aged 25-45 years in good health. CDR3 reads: CASSLWARETQYF. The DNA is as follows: TGTGCCAGCAGTTTATGGGCGAGAGAGACCCAGTACTTC.